The clone carrying this TCR beta chain was detected a few times. Its antigen is undetermined. The CDR3 consists of 14 residues. The V end was cut by 2 bases, the J end by 5 bases, with 10 bases between. The germline CDR1 and CDR2 sequences are DFQATT and SNEGSKA (reference sequence). TCR beta cDNA libraries had unique molecular identifiers. TCRdb reprocessed the PCR reads with MiXCR, giving one entry per CDR3 protein. The sample holds about 820,000 distinct CDR3 sequences; approximately 50% are singletons and the top ten take approximately 4.5%. These data originate in a study of post-analysis software for immune sequencing data. On the study more broadly: Disease courses included relapsing-remitting, secondary progressive and progressive-relapsing multiple sclerosis. Regarding the study as a whole: When patients were compared with controls, a handful of TRBV segments were more frequent, TRBV5-6, TRBV5-1 and TRBV20-1 among them. By F measure, strong co-clustering occurred among samples prepared in the same batch.

The chain has TRBV20-1 and TRBJ1-6; D possibly corresponds to TRBD1 (6 bases). Source material: blood. The clonotype comes from a girl aged 5-17 years with multiple sclerosis. CDR3 amino acids: CSARRTENNSPLHF. The DNA of the CDR3 is TGCAGTGCTAGACGGACAGAAAATAATTCACCCCTCCACTTT.